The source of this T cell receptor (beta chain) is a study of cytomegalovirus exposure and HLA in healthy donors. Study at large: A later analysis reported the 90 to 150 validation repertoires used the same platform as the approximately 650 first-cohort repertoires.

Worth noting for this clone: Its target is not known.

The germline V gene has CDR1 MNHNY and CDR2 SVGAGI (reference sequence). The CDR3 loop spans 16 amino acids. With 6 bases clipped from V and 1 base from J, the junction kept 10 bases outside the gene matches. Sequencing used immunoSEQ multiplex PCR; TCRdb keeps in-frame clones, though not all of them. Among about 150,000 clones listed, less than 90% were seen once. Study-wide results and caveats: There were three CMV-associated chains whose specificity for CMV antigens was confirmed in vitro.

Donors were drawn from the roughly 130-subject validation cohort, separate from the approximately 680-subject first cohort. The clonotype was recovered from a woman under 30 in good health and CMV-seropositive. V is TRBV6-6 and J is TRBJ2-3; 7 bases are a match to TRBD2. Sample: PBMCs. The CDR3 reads CASSFNPSGGTDTQYF. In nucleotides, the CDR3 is TGTGCCAGCAGCTTTAACCCTAGCGGAGGCACAGATACGCAGTATTTT.